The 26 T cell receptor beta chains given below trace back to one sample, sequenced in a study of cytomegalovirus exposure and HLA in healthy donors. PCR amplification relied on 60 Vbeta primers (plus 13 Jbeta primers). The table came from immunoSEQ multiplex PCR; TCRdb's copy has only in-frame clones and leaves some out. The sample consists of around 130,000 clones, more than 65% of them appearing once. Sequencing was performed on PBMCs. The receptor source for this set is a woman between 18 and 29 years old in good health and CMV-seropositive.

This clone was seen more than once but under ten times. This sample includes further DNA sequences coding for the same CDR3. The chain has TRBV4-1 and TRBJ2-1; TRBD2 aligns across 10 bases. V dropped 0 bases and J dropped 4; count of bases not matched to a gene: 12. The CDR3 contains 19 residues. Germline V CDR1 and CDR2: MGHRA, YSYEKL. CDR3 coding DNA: TGCGCCAGCAGCCAAGAAGGAGCGGGGGGGCCCCCGGAGTACAATGAGCAGTTCTTC. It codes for CASSQEGAGGPPEYNEQFF.

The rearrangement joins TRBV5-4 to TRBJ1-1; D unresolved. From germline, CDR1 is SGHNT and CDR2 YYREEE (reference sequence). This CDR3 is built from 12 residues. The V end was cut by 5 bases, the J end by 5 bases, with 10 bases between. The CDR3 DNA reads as TGTGCCAGCAGTTTCGGAGGGACTGAAGCTTTCTTT. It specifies CASSFGGTEAFF.

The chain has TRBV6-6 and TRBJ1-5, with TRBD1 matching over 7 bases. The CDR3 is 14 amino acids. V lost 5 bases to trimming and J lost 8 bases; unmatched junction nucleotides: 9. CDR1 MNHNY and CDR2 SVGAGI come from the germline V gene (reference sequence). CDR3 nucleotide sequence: TGTGCCAGCAGTCCCGACAGGGCGTCGGAGCCCCAGCATTTT. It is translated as CASSPDRASEPQHF.

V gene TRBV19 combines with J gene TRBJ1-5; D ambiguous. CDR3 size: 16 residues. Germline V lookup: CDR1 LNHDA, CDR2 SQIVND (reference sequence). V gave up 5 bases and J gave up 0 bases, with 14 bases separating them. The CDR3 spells CASSWSSGFSNQPQHF. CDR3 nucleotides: TGTGCCAGTAGTTGGTCGTCGGGGTTTAGCAATCAGCCCCAGCATTTT.

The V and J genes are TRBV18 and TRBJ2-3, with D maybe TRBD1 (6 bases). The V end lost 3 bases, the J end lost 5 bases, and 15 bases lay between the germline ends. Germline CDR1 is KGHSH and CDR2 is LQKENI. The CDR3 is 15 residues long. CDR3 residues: CASSPGRTAIDTQYF. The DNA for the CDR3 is TGTGCCAGCTCACCTGGAAGGACAGCAATAGATACGCAGTATTTT.

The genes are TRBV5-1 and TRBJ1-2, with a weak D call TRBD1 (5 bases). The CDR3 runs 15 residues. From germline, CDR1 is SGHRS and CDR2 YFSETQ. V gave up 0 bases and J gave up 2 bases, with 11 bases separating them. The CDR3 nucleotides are TGCGCCAGCAGCTTGGCGACAGACCAGAACTATGGCTACACCTTC. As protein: CASSLATDQNYGYTF. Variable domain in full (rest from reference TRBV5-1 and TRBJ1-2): KAGVTQTPRYLIKTRGQQVTLSCSPISGHRSVSWYQQTPGQGLQFLFEYFSETQRNKGNFPGRFSGRQFSNSRSEMNVSTLELGDSALYLCASSLATDQNYGYTFGSGTRLTVV.

The CDR3 DNA reads as TGCGCCAGCAGCCCTATAGCGGGGGGGGTCAATGAGCAGTTCTTC. Its protein product is CASSPIAGGVNEQFF. J is TRBJ2-1 and V is TRBV5-1, with 11 bases lining up with TRBD2. The junction had 6 bases not matched to a gene; V was cut back by 4 bases and J by 6 bases. This CDR3 comprises 15 residues. Germline V CDR1 and CDR2: SGHRS, YFSETQ.

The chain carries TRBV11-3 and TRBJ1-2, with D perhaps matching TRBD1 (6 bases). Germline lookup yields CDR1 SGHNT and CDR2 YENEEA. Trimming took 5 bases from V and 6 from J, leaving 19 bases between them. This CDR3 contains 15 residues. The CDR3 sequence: CASSPQGSIVDGYTF. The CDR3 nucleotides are TGTGCCAGCAGCCCGCAGGGGTCGATTGTAGATGGCTACACCTTC.

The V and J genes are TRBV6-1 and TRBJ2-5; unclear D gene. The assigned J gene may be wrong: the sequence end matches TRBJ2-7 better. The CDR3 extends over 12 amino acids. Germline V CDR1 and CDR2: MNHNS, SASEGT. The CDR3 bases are TGTGCCAGCAGGTCCGACTTTTACGAGCAGTACTTC. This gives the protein CASRSDFYEQYF.

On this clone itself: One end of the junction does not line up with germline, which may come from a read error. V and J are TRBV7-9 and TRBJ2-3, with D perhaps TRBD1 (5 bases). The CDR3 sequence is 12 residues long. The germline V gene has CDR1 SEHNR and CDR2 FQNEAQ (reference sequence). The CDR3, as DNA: TGTTCCAGCAGCACGACAGTGGGTACGCAGTATTTT. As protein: CSSSTTVGTQYF.

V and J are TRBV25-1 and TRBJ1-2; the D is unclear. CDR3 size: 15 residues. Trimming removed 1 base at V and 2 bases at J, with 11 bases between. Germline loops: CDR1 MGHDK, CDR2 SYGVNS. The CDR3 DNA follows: TGTGCCAGCAGTGAATGGGCCAGCAACAACTATGGCTACACCTTC. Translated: CASSEWASNNYGYTF.

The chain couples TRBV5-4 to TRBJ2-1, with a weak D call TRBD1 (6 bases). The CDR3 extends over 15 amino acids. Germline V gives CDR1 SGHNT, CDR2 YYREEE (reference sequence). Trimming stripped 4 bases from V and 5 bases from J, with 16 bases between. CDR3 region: CASSPTPRQDNEQFF. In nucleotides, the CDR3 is TGTGCCAGCAGCCCAACCCCCCGACAGGACAATGAGCAGTTCTTC. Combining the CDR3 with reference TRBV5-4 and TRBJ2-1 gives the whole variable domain ETGVTQSPTHLIKTRGQQVTLRCSSQSGHNTVSWYQQALGQGPQFIFQYYREEENGRGNFPPRFSGLQFPNYSSELNVNALELDDSALYLCASSPTPRQDNEQFFGPGTRLTVL.

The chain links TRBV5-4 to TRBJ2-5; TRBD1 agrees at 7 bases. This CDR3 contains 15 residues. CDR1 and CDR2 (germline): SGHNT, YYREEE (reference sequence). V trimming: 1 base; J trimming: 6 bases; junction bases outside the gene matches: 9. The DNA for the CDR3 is TGTGCCAGCAGCTTGCGGCAGGGGGATGGGCAGACCCAGTACTTC. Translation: CASSLRQGDGQTQYF.

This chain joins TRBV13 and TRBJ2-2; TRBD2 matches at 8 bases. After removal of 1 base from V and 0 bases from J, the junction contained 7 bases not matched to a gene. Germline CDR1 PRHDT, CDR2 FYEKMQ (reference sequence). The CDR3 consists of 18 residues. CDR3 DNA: TGTGCCAGCAGCTTAGAAGGAAGCGGGGGCCCGAACACCGGGGAGCTGTTTTTT. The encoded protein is CASSLEGSGGPNTGELFF.

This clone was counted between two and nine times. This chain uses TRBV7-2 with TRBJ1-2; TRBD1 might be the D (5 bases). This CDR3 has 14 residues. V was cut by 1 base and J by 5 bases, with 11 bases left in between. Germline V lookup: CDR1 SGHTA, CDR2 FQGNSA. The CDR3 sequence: CASSLGGGKYGYTF. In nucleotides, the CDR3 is TGTGCCAGCAGCTTAGGCGGGGGAAAGTATGGCTACACCTTC.

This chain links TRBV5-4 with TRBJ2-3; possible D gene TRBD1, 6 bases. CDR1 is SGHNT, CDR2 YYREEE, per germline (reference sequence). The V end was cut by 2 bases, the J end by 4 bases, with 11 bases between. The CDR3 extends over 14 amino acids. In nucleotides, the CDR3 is TGTGCCAGCAGCTTTCAGGGGTACGCAGATACGCAGTATTTT. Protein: CASSFQGYADTQYF.

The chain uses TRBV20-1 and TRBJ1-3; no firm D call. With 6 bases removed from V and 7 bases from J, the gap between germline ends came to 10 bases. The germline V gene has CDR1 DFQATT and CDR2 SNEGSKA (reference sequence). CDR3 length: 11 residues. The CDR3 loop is CSARYGNTIYF. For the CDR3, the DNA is TGCAGTGCCCGGTATGGTAACACCATATATTTT.

CDR3: CASSYHRTRQSYEQYF. CDR3 nucleotide sequence: TGTGCCAGCAGCTACCACAGGACGCGCCAATCCTACGAGCAGTACTTC. The chain combines TRBV7-3 with TRBJ2-7; D might be TRBD1 (5 bases). V lost 4 bases and J lost 1, with 17 bases in between. The germline CDR1 and CDR2 sequences are SGHTA and FQGTGA. The CDR3 contains 16 residues.

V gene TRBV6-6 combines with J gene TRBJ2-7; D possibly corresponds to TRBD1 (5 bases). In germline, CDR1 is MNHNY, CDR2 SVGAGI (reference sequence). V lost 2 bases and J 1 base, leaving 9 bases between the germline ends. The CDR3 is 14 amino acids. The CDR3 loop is CASSYGAASYEQYF. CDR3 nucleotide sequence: TGTGCCAGCAGTTACGGGGCGGCGTCCTACGAGCAGTACTTC.

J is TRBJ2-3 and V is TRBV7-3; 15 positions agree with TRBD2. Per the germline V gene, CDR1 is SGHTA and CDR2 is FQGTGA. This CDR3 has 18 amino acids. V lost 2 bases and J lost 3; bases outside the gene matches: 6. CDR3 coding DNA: TGTGCCAGCAGCTTAGCGCCGGGACTAGCGGGGGGAACAGATACGCAGTATTTT. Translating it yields CASSLAPGLAGGTDTQYF.

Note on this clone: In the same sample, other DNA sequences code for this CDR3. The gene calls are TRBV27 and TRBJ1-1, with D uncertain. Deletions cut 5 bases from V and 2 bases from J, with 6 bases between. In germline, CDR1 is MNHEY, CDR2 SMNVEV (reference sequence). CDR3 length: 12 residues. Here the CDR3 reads CASSRGNTEAFF. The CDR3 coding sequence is TGTGCCAGCAGTCGGGGTAACACTGAAGCTTTCTTT.

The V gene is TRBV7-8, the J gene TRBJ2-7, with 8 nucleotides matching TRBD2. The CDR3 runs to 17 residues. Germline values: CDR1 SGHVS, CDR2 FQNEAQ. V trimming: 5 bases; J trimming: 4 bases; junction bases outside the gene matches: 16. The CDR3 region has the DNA TGTGCCAGCAGCACACGACTTCCCAGCGGGGGTCGATACGAGCAGTACTTC. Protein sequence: CASSTRLPSGGRYEQYF.

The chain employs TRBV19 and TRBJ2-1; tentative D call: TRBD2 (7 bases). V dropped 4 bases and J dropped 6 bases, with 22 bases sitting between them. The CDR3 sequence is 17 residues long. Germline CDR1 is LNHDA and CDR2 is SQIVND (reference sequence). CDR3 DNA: TGTGCCAGTAGTACCGAAAGGGAGGGGGGCCCATCCAATGAGCAGTTCTTC. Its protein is CASSTEREGGPSNEQFF. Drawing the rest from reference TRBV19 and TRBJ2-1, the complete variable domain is DGGITQSPKYLFRKEGQNVTLSCEQNLNHDAMYWYRQDPGQGLRLIYYSQIVNDFQKGDIAEGYSVSREKKESFPLTVTSAQKNPTAFYLCASSTEREGGPSNEQFFGPGTRLTVL.

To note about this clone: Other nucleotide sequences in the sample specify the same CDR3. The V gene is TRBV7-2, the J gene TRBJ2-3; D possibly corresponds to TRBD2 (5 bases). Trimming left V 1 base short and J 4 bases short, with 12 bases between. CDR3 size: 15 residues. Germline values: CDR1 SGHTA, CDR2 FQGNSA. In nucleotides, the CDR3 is TGTGCCAGCAGCTTAGGGGCAGGAGGAGCAGATACGCAGTATTTT. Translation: CASSLGAGGADTQYF.

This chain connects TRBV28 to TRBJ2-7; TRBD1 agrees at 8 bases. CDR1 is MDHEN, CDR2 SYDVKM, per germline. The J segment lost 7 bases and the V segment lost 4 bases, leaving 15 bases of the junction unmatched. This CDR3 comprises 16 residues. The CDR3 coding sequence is TGTGCCAGCAGTTCCCAGCAGGGGGCGTCTCCAGGGGAGCAGTACTTC. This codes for CASSSQQGASPGEQYF.

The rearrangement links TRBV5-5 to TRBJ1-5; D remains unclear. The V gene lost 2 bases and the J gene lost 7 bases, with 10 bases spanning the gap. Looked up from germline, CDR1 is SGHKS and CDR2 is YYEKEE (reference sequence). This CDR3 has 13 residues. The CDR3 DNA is TGTGCCAGCAGCTTCGGGGTTTTGCAGCCCCAGCATTTT. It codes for CASSFGVLQPQHF.